Each of the 6 T cell receptor beta chains below was sequenced from the same sample in a study of vaccination effects on CD4 cells after COVID-19. Investigators separated out CD4+ T cells once more than nine days of culture had passed. Each participant was given two doses of one vaccine (BNT162b2 or mRNA-1273). Assay: immunoSEQ multiplex PCR; the TCRdb copy retains only in-frame clones and omits some. The sample consists of 37,000 or so clones, approximately 70% of them appearing once. Their cognate antigens are unknown. The sequenced sample was CD4+ T cells from PBMCs cultured without peptide, obtained after COVID-19 vaccination. These TCRs come from a human donor who received a COVID-19 vaccine.

A remark on this clone: Other DNA sequences in the sample encode the same CDR3. The chain employs TRBV5-1 and TRBJ2-5, with 12 positions matching TRBD2. The CDR3 totals 16 residues. Germline lookup yields CDR1 SGHRS and CDR2 YFSETQ. J was trimmed by 2 bases and V by 0 bases; bases with no gene match: 2. The CDR3 sequence: CASSLVLAGGQETQYF. The CDR3 region has the DNA TGCGCCAGCAGCTTGGTTCTAGCGGGAGGGCAAGAGACCCAGTACTTC.

Here the CDR3 DNA reads TGCGCCAGCACTACGACAGGGATTGATACGCAGTATTTT. This translates into CASTTTGIDTQYF. This chain connects TRBV4-1 to TRBJ2-3; TRBD1 agrees at 7 bases. V trimming: 7 bases; J trimming: 6 bases; junction bases outside the gene matches: 7. From germline, CDR1 is MGHRA and CDR2 YSYEKL. The CDR3 contains 13 residues.

This clone was seen only once. V gene TRBV6-5 combines with J gene TRBJ1-6, with D possibly TRBD1 on 6 matching bases. Trimming took 8 bases from V and 9 from J, leaving 20 bases between them. The V gene's germline CDR1 is MNHEY and CDR2 SVGAGI. The CDR3 has 15 amino acids. The DNA for the CDR3 is TGTGCCAGCCTAAAAGAATGGGGGGCTGGTTCACCCCTCCACTTT. It codes for CASLKEWGAGSPLHF.

This chain uses TRBV12-3 or TRBV12-4 with TRBJ1-2; no definite D call. Between the trimmed V and J ends, which lost 1 base and 2 bases, there was a span of 5 bases. The CDR3 contains 13 residues. The CDR3 region has the DNA TGTGCCAGCAGTTTAGGACCGAACTATGGCTACACCTTC. This codes for CASSLGPNYGYTF.

This clone has just one count. The chain is built from TRBV30 and TRBJ1-1; the match to TRBD1 covers 8 bases. The CDR3 is 14 residues long. The J segment lost 4 bases and the V segment lost 8 bases, leaving 12 bases of the junction unmatched. Germline loops: CDR1 GTSNPN, CDR2 SVGIG (reference sequence). The CDR3 DNA is TGTGCCCGAAAGGACAGGGCCAGGGGCACTGAAGCTTTCTTT. Its translation: CARKDRARGTEAFF.

V usage is TRBV11-2 and J usage is TRBJ1-2; D is ambiguous. Trimming pared 1 base from V and 4 bases from J, leaving 10 bases between. The CDR3 has 14 amino acids. Germline CDR1 reads SGHAT; CDR2 reads FQNNGV. The CDR3: CASSLVPYGYGYTF. CDR3 nucleotides: TGTGCCAGCAGCTTAGTACCCTACGGCTATGGCTACACCTTC.